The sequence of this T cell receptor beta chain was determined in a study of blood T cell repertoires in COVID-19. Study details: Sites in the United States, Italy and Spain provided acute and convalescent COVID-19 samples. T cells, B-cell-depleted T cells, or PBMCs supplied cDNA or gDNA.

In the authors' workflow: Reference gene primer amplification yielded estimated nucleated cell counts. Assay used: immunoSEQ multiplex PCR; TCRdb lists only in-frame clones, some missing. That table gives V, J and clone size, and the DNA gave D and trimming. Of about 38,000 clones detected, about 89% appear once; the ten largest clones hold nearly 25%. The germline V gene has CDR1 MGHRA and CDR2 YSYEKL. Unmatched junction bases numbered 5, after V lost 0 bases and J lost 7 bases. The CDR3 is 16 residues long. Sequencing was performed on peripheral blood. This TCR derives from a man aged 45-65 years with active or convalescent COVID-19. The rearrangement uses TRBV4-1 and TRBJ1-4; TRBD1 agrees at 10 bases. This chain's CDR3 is CASSQENRDRGEKLFF. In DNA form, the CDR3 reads TGCGCCAGCAGCCAAGAAAACCGGGACAGGGGTGAAAAACTGTTTTTT.